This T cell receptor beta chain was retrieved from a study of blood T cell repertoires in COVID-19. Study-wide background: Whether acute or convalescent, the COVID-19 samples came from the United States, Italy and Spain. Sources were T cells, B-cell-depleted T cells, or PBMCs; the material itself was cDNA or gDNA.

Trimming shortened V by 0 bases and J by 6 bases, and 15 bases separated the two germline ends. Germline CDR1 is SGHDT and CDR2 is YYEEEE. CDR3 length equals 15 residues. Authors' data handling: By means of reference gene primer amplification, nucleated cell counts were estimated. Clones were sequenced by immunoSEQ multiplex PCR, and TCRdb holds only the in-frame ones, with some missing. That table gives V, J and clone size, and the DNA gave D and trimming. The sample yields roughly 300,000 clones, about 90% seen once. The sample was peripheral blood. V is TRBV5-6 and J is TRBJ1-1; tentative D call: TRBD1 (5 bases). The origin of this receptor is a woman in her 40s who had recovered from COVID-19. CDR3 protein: CASSLVRDYPSEAFF. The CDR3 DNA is TGTGCCAGCAGCTTGGTACGGGACTACCCGTCTGAAGCTTTCTTT. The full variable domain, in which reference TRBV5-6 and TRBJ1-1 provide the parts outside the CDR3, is DAGVTQSPTHLIKTRGQQVTLRCSPKSGHDTVSWYQQALGQGPQFIFQYYEEEERQRGNFPDRFSGHQFPNYSSELNVNALLLGDSALYLCASSLVRDYPSEAFFGQGTRLTVV.